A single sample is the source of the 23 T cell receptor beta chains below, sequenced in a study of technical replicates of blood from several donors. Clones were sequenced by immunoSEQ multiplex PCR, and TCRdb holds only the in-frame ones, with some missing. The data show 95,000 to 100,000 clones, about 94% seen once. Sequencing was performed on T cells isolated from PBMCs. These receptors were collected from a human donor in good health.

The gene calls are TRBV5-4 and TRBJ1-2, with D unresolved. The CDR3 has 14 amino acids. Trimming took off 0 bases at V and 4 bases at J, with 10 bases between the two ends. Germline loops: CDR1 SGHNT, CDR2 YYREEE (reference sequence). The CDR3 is CASSLVGSGYGYTF. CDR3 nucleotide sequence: TGTGCCAGCAGCTTGGTTGGGTCGGGCTATGGCTACACCTTC. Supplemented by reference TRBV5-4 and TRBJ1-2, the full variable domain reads ETGVTQSPTHLIKTRGQQVTLRCSSQSGHNTVSWYQQALGQGPQFIFQYYREEENGRGNFPPRFSGLQFPNYSSELNVNALELDDSALYLCASSLVGSGYGYTFGSGTRLTVV.

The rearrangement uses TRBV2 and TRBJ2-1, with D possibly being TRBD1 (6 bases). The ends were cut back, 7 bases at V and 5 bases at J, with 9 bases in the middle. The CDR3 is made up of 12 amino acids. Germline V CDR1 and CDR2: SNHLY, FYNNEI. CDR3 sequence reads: CASTRQDNEQFF. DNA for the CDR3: TGTGCCAGCACAAGACAGGACAATGAGCAGTTCTTC. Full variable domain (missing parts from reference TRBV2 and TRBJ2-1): EPEVTQTPSHQVTQMGQEVILRCVPISNHLYFYWYRQILGQKVEFLVSFYNNEISEKSEIFDDQFSVERPDGSNFTLKIRSTKLEDSAMYFCASTRQDNEQFFGPGTRLTVL.

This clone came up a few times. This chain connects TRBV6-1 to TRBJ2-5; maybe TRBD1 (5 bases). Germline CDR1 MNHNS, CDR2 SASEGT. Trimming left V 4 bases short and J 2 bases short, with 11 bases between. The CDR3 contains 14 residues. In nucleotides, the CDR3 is TGTGCCAGCAGTGTGCTACAGGAGCAAGAGACCCAGTACTTC. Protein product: CASSVLQEQETQYF.

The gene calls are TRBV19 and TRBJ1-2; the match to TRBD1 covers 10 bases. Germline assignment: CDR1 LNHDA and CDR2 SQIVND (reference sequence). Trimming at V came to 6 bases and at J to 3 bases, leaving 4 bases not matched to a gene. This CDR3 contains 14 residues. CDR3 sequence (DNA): TGTGCCAGTAGGGGACAGGGGATTCACTATGGCTACACCTTC. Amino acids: CASRGQGIHYGYTF.

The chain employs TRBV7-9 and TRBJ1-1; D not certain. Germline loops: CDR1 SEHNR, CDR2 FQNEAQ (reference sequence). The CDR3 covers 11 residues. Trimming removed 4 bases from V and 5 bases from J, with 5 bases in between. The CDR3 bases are TGTGCCAGCAGCTCGGGGACTGAAGCTTTCTTT. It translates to CASSSGTEAFF.

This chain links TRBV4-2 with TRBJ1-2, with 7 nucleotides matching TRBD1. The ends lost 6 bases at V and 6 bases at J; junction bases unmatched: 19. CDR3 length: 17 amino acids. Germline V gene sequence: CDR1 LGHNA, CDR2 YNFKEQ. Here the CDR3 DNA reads TGTGCCAGCAGACCAGTGGGTGGCAGGGGGATAGAGGATGGCTACACCTTC. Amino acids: CASRPVGGRGIEDGYTF.

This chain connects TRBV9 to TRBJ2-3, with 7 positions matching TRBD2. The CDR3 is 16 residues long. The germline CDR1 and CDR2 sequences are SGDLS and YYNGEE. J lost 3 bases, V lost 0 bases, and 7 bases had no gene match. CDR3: CASSVGSSGNTDTQYF. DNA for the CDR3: TGTGCCAGCAGCGTAGGTTCTAGCGGCAATACAGATACGCAGTATTTT.

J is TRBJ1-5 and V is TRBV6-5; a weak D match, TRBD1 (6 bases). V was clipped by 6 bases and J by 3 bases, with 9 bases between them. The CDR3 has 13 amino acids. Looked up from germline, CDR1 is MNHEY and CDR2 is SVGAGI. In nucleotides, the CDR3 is TGTGCCAGCAGGGGGGGGCCCAATCAGCCCCAGCATTTT. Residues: CASRGGPNQPQHF.

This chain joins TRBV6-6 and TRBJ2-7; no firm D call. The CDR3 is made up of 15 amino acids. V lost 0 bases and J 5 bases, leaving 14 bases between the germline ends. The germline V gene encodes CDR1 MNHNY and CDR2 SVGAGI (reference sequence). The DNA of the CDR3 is TGTGCCAGCAGTTACTCGACCGAGACTGTCCACGAGCAGTACTTC. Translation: CASSYSTETVHEQYF.

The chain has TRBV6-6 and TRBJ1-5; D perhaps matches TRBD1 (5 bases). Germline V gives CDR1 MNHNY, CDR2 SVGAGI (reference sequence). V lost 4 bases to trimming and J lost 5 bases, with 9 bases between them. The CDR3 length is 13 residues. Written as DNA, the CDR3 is TGTGCCAGCAGTTCCCAGGGATATCAGCCCCAGCATTTT. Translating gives CASSSQGYQPQHF.

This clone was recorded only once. The CDR3 bases are TGTGCCAGCAGCTGGAGGGACGAGCAGTACTTC. This translates into CASSWRDEQYF. The chain employs TRBV7-9 and TRBJ2-7; perhaps TRBD2 as D (6 bases). CDR1 and CDR2 from the germline V gene are SEHNR and FQNEAQ (reference sequence). This CDR3 spans 11 amino acids. The V gene lost 4 bases and the J gene lost 5 bases, with 6 bases spanning the gap.

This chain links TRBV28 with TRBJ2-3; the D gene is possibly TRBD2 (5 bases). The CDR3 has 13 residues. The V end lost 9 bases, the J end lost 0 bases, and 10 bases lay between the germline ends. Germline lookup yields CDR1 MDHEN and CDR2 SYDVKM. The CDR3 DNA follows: TGTGCCAGTTCCAGGAGGAGCACAGATACGCAGTATTTT. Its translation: CASSRRSTDTQYF.

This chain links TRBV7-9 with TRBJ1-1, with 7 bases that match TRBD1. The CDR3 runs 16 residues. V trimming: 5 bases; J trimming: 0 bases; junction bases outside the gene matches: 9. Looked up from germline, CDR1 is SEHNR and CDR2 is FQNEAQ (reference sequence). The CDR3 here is CASSTRQGPLNTEAFF. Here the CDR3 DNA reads TGTGCCAGCAGCACGCGACAGGGCCCTTTGAACACTGAAGCTTTCTTT.

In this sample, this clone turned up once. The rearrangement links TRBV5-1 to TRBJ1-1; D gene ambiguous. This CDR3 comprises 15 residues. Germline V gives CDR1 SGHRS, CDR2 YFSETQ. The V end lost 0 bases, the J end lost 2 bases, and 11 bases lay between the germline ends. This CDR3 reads CASSLEAIPNTEAFF. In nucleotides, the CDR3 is TGCGCCAGCAGCTTGGAAGCTATCCCCAACACTGAAGCTTTCTTT.

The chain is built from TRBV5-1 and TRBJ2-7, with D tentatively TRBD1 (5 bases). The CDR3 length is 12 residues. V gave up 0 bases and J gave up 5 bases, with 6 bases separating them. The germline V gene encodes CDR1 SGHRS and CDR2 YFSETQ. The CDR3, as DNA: TGCGCCAGCAGCTTGGAAGGGGACGAGCAGTACTTC. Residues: CASSLEGDEQYF.

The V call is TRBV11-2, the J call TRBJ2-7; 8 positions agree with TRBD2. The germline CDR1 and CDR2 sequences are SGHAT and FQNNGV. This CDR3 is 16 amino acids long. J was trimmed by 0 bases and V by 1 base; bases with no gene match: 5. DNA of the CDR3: TGTGCCAGCAGCTTAGCCCCCAGCGGGGGCTCCTACGAGCAGTACTTC. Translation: CASSLAPSGGSYEQYF.

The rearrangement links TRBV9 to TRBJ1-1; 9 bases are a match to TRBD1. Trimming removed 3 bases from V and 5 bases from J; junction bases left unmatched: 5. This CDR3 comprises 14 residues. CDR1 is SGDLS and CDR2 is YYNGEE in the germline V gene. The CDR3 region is CASSAGDRETEAFF. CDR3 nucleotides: TGTGCCAGCAGCGCAGGGGACAGGGAGACTGAAGCTTTCTTT. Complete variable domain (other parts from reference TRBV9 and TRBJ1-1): DSGVTQTPKHLITATGQRVTLRCSPRSGDLSVYWYQQSLDQGLQFLIQYYNGEERAKGNILERFSAQQFPDLHSELNLSSLELGDSALYFCASSAGDRETEAFFGQGTRLTVV.

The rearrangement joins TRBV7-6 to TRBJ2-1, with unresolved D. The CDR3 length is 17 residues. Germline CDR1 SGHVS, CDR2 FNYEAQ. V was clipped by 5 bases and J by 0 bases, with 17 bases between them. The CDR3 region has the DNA TGTGCCAGCAGCATTAGATTGGAGCTTAGCTCCTACAATGAGCAGTTCTTC. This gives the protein CASSIRLELSSYNEQFF.

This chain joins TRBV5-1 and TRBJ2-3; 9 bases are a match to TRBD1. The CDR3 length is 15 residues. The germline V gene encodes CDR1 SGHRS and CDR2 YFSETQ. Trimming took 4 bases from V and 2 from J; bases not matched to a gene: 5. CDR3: CASSKTGGPTDTQYF. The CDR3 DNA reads TGCGCCAGCAGCAAAACAGGGGGCCCCACAGATACGCAGTATTTT. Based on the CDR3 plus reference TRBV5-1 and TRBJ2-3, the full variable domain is KAGVTQTPRYLIKTRGQQVTLSCSPISGHRSVSWYQQTPGQGLQFLFEYFSETQRNKGNFPGRFSGRQFSNSRSEMNVSTLELGDSALYLCASSKTGGPTDTQYFGPGTRLTVL.

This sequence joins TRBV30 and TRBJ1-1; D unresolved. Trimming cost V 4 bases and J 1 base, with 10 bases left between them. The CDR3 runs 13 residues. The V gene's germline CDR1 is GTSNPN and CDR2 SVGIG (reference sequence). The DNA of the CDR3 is TGTGCCTGGACAAGACAACCGAACACTGAAGCTTTCTTT. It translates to CAWTRQPNTEAFF.

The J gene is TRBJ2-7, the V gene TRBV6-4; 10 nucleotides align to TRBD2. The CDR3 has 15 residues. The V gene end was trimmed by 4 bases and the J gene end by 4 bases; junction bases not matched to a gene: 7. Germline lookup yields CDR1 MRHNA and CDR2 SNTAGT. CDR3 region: CASSVEASGSYEQYF. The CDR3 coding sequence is TGTGCCAGCAGTGTTGAGGCTAGCGGGAGTTACGAGCAGTACTTC.

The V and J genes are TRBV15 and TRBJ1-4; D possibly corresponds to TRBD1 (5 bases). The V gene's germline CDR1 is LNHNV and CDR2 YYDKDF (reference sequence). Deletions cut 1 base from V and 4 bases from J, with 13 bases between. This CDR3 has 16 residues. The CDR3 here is CATSRVLEGDNEKLFF. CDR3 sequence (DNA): TGTGCCACCAGCAGAGTTTTGGAAGGGGATAATGAAAAACTGTTTTTT.

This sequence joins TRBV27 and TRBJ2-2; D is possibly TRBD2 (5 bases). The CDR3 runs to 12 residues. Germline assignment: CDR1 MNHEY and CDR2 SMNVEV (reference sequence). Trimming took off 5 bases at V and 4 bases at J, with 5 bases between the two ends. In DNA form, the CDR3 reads TGTGCCAGCAGTCGGGGCACCGGGGAGCTGTTTTTT. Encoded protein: CASSRGTGELFF.